This TCR beta chain came from a study of neoadjuvant anti-PD-1 for oral cavity cancer (dated by TCRdb to the early 2020s). Regarding the study in general: Patients mostly received three to four biweekly doses of nivolumab at 3 mg/kg before curative-intent surgical resection. Patients who did not progress were given a fourth nivolumab dose at about day 43 and had definitive surgical resection on days 50-56. Under RECIST 1.1, patients with complete response, partial response or stable disease were classed as responders, and patients with progression were classed as non-responders. A roughly 35% response rate was observed in the parent correlative cohort, in which over nine patients were included. Results the study describes overall, beyond this receptor: Higher pretreatment blood Treg/Th17 ratios correlated with both higher pretreatment blood TCRbeta clonality and lower post-treatment tumor TCRbeta clonality. The TCR analyses had only a few patients in each response group, and the authors called for validation in larger cohorts. After neoadjuvant nivolumab, non-responders showed significantly higher T cell clonality (Gini index) in PBMCs than responders did.

For deep sequencing of PBMC libraries, mostly around 480 ng of input genomic DNA was used, and six replicates were run per sample. The immunoSEQ hsTCRbeta kit was used to prepare TCRbeta libraries, following the manufacturer's instructions. Sequencing of the completed libraries took place using an Illumina NovaSeq 6000 S4 flow cell after they had been pooled to around 2.7 nM. Per the source publication's procedure: The immunoSEQ Analyzer was used for raw data preprocessing and quality control. The analysis was limited to productive rearrangements, and each clonotype was defined by a unique CDR3 amino acid sequence. Repertoire clonality was estimated as the Gini-Simpson index, which was computed with the R package tcR. Gini indices were compared with Student's t test, and associations with tumor size change were assessed by Pearson correlation. TCRdb provides this immuneACCESS table in a form limited to in-frame rearrangements. Some clones are lacking; in checked studies, under half of them reflect an unresolved V gene, and why the rest are absent is not known. From that table come the V and J calls and clone size; the DNA was used to work out D and trimming. This sample comprises 65,000 to 70,000 clones, 80% to 90% of them detected only once. Approximately 2.6% of the sample goes to the ten largest clones.

Clipping removes 3 bases from V and 1 base from J, with 7 as the unmatched junction base count. Per the germline V gene, SGDLS is the CDR1 and YYNGEE is the CDR2. The CDR3 covers 17 residues, taking in both the cysteine and the phenylalanine. The kept DNA is CDR3 alone, 51 bases in frame from the first base. This specimen's time point label, per the study, means: after neoadjuvant nivolumab, at surgical resection. Patients had been newly diagnosed with stage II-IVA oral cavity squamous cell carcinoma, and no prior systemic or radiation treatment had been given to the patients. Everyone in the cohort had locally advanced, HPV-negative oral cavity squamous cell carcinoma. No culture maintenance or expansion was done, as the peripheral blood mononuclear cells went straight to analysis. Samples were obtained from a longitudinal correlative study of a single-arm phase II trial of neoadjuvant nivolumab in oral cavity squamous cell carcinoma. Subject-matched pre- and post-treatment PBMCs and tumors from three responders and three non-responders were subjected to genomic DNA-based TCRbeta sequencing. Peripheral blood mononuclear cells were collected before nivolumab treatment and were collected again after treatment, at the time of surgery. The Maxwell RSC DNA from Cells kit was used to extract genomic DNA from PBMCs.

A word on this clone: What this receptor recognizes is not known. No per-base quality is available; no much larger clone lies one base away.

The chain couples TRBV9 to TRBJ2-3; TRBD1 lines up with 11 middle nucleotides. The specimen was PBMCs, collected after nivolumab (anti-PD-1) treatment. The TCR comes from a person aged 35-79 years with oral cavity squamous cell carcinoma. The nucleotides are TGTGCCAGCAGCGGTTGGACAGGGGGCGTGGGCACAGATACGCAGTATTTT. Translated, this is CASSGWTGGVGTDTQYF.